These 24 T cell receptor beta chains were sequenced from one sample in a study of blood T cell repertoires in COVID-19. Clones were sequenced by immunoSEQ multiplex PCR, and TCRdb holds only the in-frame ones, with some missing. This table has approximately 80,000 clones, 85% to 90% appearing once. The sample taken for sequencing was peripheral blood. The receptors were sampled from a man aged 35 to 55 with acute or convalescent COVID-19.

This clone turned up a few times. This rearrangement joins TRBV29-1 to TRBJ2-1; the match to TRBD1 covers 8 bases. CDR1 and CDR2 from the germline V gene are SQVTM and ANQGSEA. The CDR3 length is 14 residues. Trimming removed 6 bases from V and 6 bases from J; junction bases left unmatched: 10. Here the CDR3 reads CSVLDRAFSNEQFF. CDR3 DNA: TGCAGCGTGTTGGACAGGGCCTTTAGCAATGAGCAGTTCTTC.

The chain joins TRBV6-5 to TRBJ1-1, with D possibly TRBD1 on 5 matching bases. V was trimmed by 6 bases and J by 1 base, leaving 9 bases between them. This CDR3 spans 13 amino acids. Germline CDR1 MNHEY, CDR2 SVGAGI. The CDR3 DNA reads TGTGCCAGCAGCCGGGGGAAGAACACTGAAGCTTTCTTT. It translates to CASSRGKNTEAFF.

In DNA form, the CDR3 reads TGTGCCATCAGTGACGAGGTAAAGTTCTATGGCTACACCTTC. Its translation is CAISDEVKFYGYTF. The chain recombines TRBV10-3 with TRBJ1-2; D gene uncertain. V lost 3 bases and J 4 bases, leaving 12 bases between the germline ends. Germline CDR1 is ENHRY and CDR2 is SYGVKD. The CDR3 spans 14 residues.

This clone came up a few times. This rearrangement joins TRBV11-2 to TRBJ2-7, with a weak D call TRBD2 (6 bases). With 3 bases removed from V and 6 bases from J, the gap between germline ends came to 12 bases. CDR3 length: 13 residues. The germline V gene has CDR1 SGHAT and CDR2 FQNNGV. CDR3 residues: CASSFPGGGEQYF. As DNA, the CDR3 is TGTGCCAGCAGCTTTCCTGGGGGAGGCGAGCAGTACTTC.

The CDR3 region has the DNA TGTGCCAGCAGCACCCCGGGACTAGCGGACACCGGGGAGCTGTTTTTT. It specifies CASSTPGLADTGELFF. V usage is TRBV9 and J usage is TRBJ2-2, with 11 positions matching TRBD2. V lost 4 bases and J lost 3; bases outside the gene matches: 5. CDR1 is SGDLS and CDR2 is YYNGEE in the germline V gene. This CDR3 contains 16 residues.

The chain combines TRBV29-1 with TRBJ1-2, with D possibly being TRBD1 (5 bases). The CDR3 is 13 residues long. Germline V gives CDR1 SQVTM, CDR2 ANQGSEA. V was shortened by 5 bases and J by 2 bases, with 12 bases between the two germline ends. In DNA, the CDR3 is TGCAGCGTTTGGCAGGGACTAAACTATGGCTACACCTTC. Residues: CSVWQGLNYGYTF.

This clone was detected a few times. Here the CDR3 reads CASSFQHSGGYTF. CDR3 DNA: TGTGCCAGCAGCTTTCAGCATTCGGGAGGCTACACCTTC. The chain joins TRBV11-2 to TRBJ1-2; D is undetermined. Trimming took 3 bases from V and 8 from J, leaving 13 bases between them. The germline V gene has CDR1 SGHAT and CDR2 FQNNGV. The CDR3 extends over 13 amino acids.

CDR3: CASSQDWRSNQPQHF. The CDR3 nucleotides read TGTGCCAGCAGCCAAGATTGGCGGAGCAATCAGCCCCAGCATTTT. This chain uses TRBV3-1 (or the pseudogene TRBV3-2) with TRBJ1-5; D uncertain. Between the trimmed V and J ends, which lost 0 bases and 1 base, there was a span of 7 bases. Germline values: CDR1 LGHDT, CDR2 YNNKEL (reference sequence). The CDR3 loop spans 15 amino acids.

A word on this clone: This CDR3 is also generated by other DNA sequences in the sample. The CDR3 loop reads CASSQDPSGRETQYF. The CDR3 coding sequence is TGCGCCAGCAGCCAAGATCCTAGCGGGCGGGAGACCCAGTACTTC. The chain couples TRBV4-3 to TRBJ2-5; 8 bases agree with TRBD2. The trim removed 0 bases at V and 5 bases at J, leaving 5 bases unmatched. The CDR3 extends over 15 amino acids. Germline CDR1 LGHNA, CDR2 YSLEER.

The chain employs TRBV4-1 and TRBJ2-5, with D tentatively TRBD1 (5 bases). Per the germline V gene, CDR1 is MGHRA and CDR2 is YSYEKL. The V end was cut by 0 bases, the J end by 2 bases, with 13 bases between. The CDR3 length is 16 residues. The CDR3 sequence: CASSQEGEGGQETQYF. The DNA for the CDR3 is TGCGCCAGCAGCCAAGAAGGGGAAGGTGGGCAAGAGACCCAGTACTTC.

The sample holds one count of this clone. The rearrangement joins TRBV7-8 to TRBJ2-7; no clear D. The CDR3 totals 12 residues. With 2 bases removed from V and 4 bases from J, the gap between germline ends came to 6 bases. Germline CDR1 and CDR2: SGHVS and FQNEAQ. CDR3 amino acids: CASSLNPYEQYF. As DNA, the CDR3 is TGTGCCAGCAGCTTAAATCCTTACGAGCAGTACTTC.

This chain joins TRBV6-5 and TRBJ2-5; the match to TRBD1 covers 9 bases. Germline V gene lookup returns CDR1 MNHEY and CDR2 SVGAGI. CDR3 length: 15 amino acids. After removal of 2 bases from V and 5 bases from J, the junction contained 6 bases not matched to a gene. The CDR3 nucleotides are TGTGCCAGCAGTTACGGGACAGGGTCTCGGGAGACCCAGTACTTC. Protein product: CASSYGTGSRETQYF.

The chain recombines TRBV5-8 with TRBJ1-1, with D perhaps TRBD1 (6 bases). Germline CDR1 is SGHTS and CDR2 is YDEGEE. Trimming pared 4 bases from V and 1 base from J, leaving 14 bases between. The CDR3 extends over 15 amino acids. CDR3 DNA sequence: TGTGCCAGCAGCCCGTGGGGGGGGCGGAACACTGAAGCTTTCTTT. It yields the protein CASSPWGGRNTEAFF.

This clone occurred a few times. The chain carries TRBV5-4 and TRBJ1-2, with TRBD1 identical over 8 bases. CDR1 is SGHNT, CDR2 YYREEE, per germline (reference sequence). The V and J ends lost 5 bases and 7 bases, in that order; junction bases with no gene match: 7. This CDR3 contains 13 residues. Written as DNA, the CDR3 is TGTGCCAGCAGTCAGACAGGGGATCGTGGCTACACCTTC. This codes for CASSQTGDRGYTF.

This chain connects TRBV18 to TRBJ2-3; the match to TRBD2 covers 11 bases. From germline, CDR1 is KGHSH and CDR2 LQKENI. The CDR3 extends over 16 amino acids. J gave up 2 bases and V 3 bases, and 4 bases lay outside the gene matches. CDR3 bases: TGTGCCAGCTCACCGGGGACTAGCGGCAACACAGATACGCAGTATTTT. As protein: CASSPGTSGNTDTQYF.

V is TRBV3-1 (or the pseudogene TRBV3-2) and J is TRBJ1-1, with D unclear. V gave up 5 bases and J gave up 1 base, with 8 bases separating them. The CDR3 is made up of 13 amino acids. Germline lookup yields CDR1 LGHDT and CDR2 YNNKEL (reference sequence). Written as DNA, the CDR3 is TGTGCCAGCAGCTCTCAAGCGAACACTGAAGCTTTCTTT. It yields the protein CASSSQANTEAFF.

CDR3 nucleotides: TGTGCCAGTAGTACGGACAGGGGAGGTACCCAGTACTTC. It is translated as CASSTDRGGTQYF. V and J are TRBV19 and TRBJ2-5; 9 positions agree with TRBD1. V shed 4 bases and J 8 bases; nucleotides not matched to a gene: 5. The CDR3 has 13 residues. Germline-derived CDR1 and CDR2 are LNHDA and SQIVND (reference sequence).

This CDR3 reads CASTLSLAGFPNEQFF. The CDR3 DNA reads TGTGCCAGTACCCTCTCACTAGCGGGGTTTCCCAATGAGCAGTTCTTC. The chain has TRBV19 and TRBJ2-1, with 10 bases lining up with TRBD2. This CDR3 has 16 amino acids. Germline V lookup: CDR1 LNHDA, CDR2 SQIVND (reference sequence). Trimming at V came to 7 bases and at J to 6 bases, leaving 12 bases not matched to a gene.

The chain employs TRBV2 and TRBJ1-1; 7 nucleotides line up with TRBD1. Per the germline V gene, CDR1 is SNHLY and CDR2 is FYNNEI. The V and J ends lost 6 bases and 0 bases, in that order; junction bases with no gene match: 4. This CDR3 is 14 amino acids long. CDR3 loop: CASSAGQVNTEAFF. DNA of the CDR3: TGTGCCAGCAGCGCCGGACAGGTGAACACTGAAGCTTTCTTT. Drawing the rest from reference TRBV2 and TRBJ1-1, the complete variable domain is EPEVTQTPSHQVTQMGQEVILRCVPISNHLYFYWYRQILGQKVEFLVSFYNNEISEKSEIFDDQFSVERPDGSNFTLKIRSTKLEDSAMYFCASSAGQVNTEAFFGQGTRLTVV.

The rearrangement uses TRBV5-1 and TRBJ1-1; D may be TRBD1 (6 bases). CDR3 length: 13 amino acids. CDR1 is SGHRS, CDR2 YFSETQ, per germline. Trimming pared 2 bases from V and 4 bases from J, leaving 9 bases between. The CDR3 protein is CASSFRGPTEAFF. The CDR3, as DNA: TGCGCCAGCAGCTTCAGGGGCCCCACTGAAGCTTTCTTT.

This clone was seen only a few times. The chain joins TRBV5-4 to TRBJ2-5, with TRBD1 identical over 8 bases. With V trimmed by 2 bases and J by 5 bases, 8 bases remained unmatched. The CDR3 has 15 residues. Germline V CDR1 and CDR2: SGHNT, YYREEE (reference sequence). DNA of the CDR3: TGTGCCAGCAGCTTACTATCAGGGGGCGGGGAGACCCAGTACTTC. Protein product: CASSLLSGGGETQYF.

This clone was recorded once. The V gene is TRBV10-1, the J gene TRBJ1-6, with D possibly matching TRBD1 (6 bases). This CDR3 contains 15 residues. Trimming removed 0 bases from V and 7 bases from J, with 10 bases in between. CDR1 and CDR2 from the germline V gene are WNHNN and SYGVQD (reference sequence). The chain's CDR3 is CASSESRTANSPLHF. CDR3 bases: TGCGCCAGCAGTGAGTCGAGGACAGCAAATTCACCCCTCCACTTT.

This chain uses TRBV19 with TRBJ2-7, with D hard to call. The V gene's germline CDR1 is LNHDA and CDR2 SQIVND (reference sequence). The CDR3 sequence is 14 residues long. Between the trimmed V and J ends, which lost 5 bases and 5 bases, there was a span of 16 bases. Here the CDR3 reads CASSHVNNRDEQYF. The CDR3 DNA follows: TGTGCCAGTAGTCATGTCAACAATCGGGACGAGCAGTACTTC.

V gene TRBV11-2 combines with J gene TRBJ2-2; 11 bases match TRBD2. Losses at the gene ends were 2 bases for V and 1 base for J; bases not matched to a gene: 0. This CDR3 is 16 amino acids long. Germline values: CDR1 SGHAT, CDR2 FQNNGV. CDR3 residues: CASSLLAGGNTGELFF. The CDR3, as DNA: TGTGCCAGCAGCTTACTAGCGGGAGGGAACACCGGGGAGCTGTTTTTT.